This T cell receptor (beta chain) emerged from a study of vaccination effects on CD4 cells after COVID-19 (dated by TCRdb to the early 2020s). Notes on the research overall: Each participant received two doses of an mRNA SARS-CoV-2 vaccine, either BNT162b2 or mRNA-1273. Pre-vaccine samples from two convalescent patients were drawn 16 days and one week before the first dose, 142 and 148 days after COVID-19 diagnosis. SARS-CoV-2 spike-specific CD4+ TCR repertoires from before and after mRNA vaccination were compared in COVID-19 convalescent patients and in infection-naive vaccine recipients. A total of 9 to 11 COVID-19 convalescent patients and several SARS-CoV-2-naive healthy vaccine recipients were included in the full study. Cultures from other donors in the study were sequenced with the Oncomine TCR Beta short-read assay on an Illumina iSeq 100.

Relative to germline, V is 8 bases shorter and J is 0 bases shorter, with 10 bases between their ends. The CDR3 measures 13 amino acids from cysteine to phenylalanine. CDR3 DNA is the only sequence kept; it has 39 bases, read in frame from the first base. As encoded in the germline V gene, CDR1 is SGHTA while CDR2 is FQGTGA. In the ViraFEST assay, PBMC were stimulated with viral peptide pools, and TCR sequencing was then used to find antigen-specific CD4+ T cell clonotypes based on their expansion. After 10 to 11 days of culture, CD4+ T cells were isolated with the EasySep CD4+ T cell isolation kit. PCR-confirmed SARS-CoV-2 infection had occurred in convalescent patients between March and December 2020, before the Alpha, Beta and Delta variants emerged in the United States. A few million PBMC per well were cultured in IMDM with around 5% human AB serum, roughly 10 IU/ml IL-2 and gentamicin, plus 10 ug/ml peptides. A peptide pool from HIV-1 Nef was used as the negative control culture condition. On days 3 and 7, half of the culture medium was replaced with fresh IL-2-containing medium. Unless noted otherwise, every peptide stimulation condition was grown in triplicate wells. Using Ficoll-Paque Plus gradient centrifugation, PBMC were separated from whole blood and then either used fresh or cryopreserved at -140C. Genomic DNA was extracted from cultured CD4+ T cells with the QIAamp micro DNA kit.

Receptor amplification or capture employed the immunoSEQ multiplex PCR assay. DNA from the CD4+ T cells that had been cultured and isolated underwent TCR beta CDR3 sequencing. Per the authors' processing: Non-productive TCR sequences were removed, reads were trimmed to the CDR3 region, and CDR3s of at least 7 amino acids were retained. Antigen-specific clonotypes were identified with the MANAFEST web app by comparing expansion in peptide wells against reference cultures. Positive clones required FDR<0.05 expansion versus reference and all other wells, odds ratio above 5, and frequency above 0.1% in two replicate wells. Clonotypes significantly expanded in SARS-CoV-2 spike wells and in at least one common cold coronavirus spike condition were defined as cross-reactive. Levenshtein distance calculated with the stringdist R package was used to assess CDR3 similarity, and unrooted trees were constructed with ape in R 3.6.1. Held by TCRdb, this immuneACCESS table contains in-frame sequences only and omits some clones. Under half of the omission traces to an unresolved V gene where checked; the cause of the rest is unknown. Clone size and the V and J calls come from that table; the DNA yielded D and trimming. Here the sample has 70,000 or so clones; about 69% occur a single time. Around 5% of the sample lies in the top ten.

In this sample, this clone turned up a few times. The specificity of this receptor is unknown. No base qualities exist here, and no much larger clone lies one base off it. Findings and caveats that apply to the study as a whole: Only a small number of convalescent patients were included, and no early post-infection timepoints were available, which limited the study. At late post-vaccination timepoints, both infection-induced and vaccine-induced clones showed marked clonal contraction, consistent with waning T cell responses. Among convalescent patients, the spike-reactive repertoire after vaccination was made up mainly of new vaccine-induced clones that were largely distinct from the clones induced by infection.

The rearranged segments are TRBV7-3 and TRBJ2-5; TRBD2 is a weak D gene call, 6 bases matching. This sequence originates from a human donor who had a prior SARS-CoV-2 infection. Specimen: CD4+ T cells from PBMCs cultured with HIV peptides, collected before COVID-19 vaccination. According to the study, the label for this sample's cell subset or site signals: HIV-1 Nef peptide pool negative control/reference culture. The nucleotide sequence is given as TGTGCCAGCGCCCGGGACTACCAAGAGACCCAGTACTTC. Its amino acids are CASARDYQETQYF.